Listed here are 29 T cell receptor beta chains from one sample, sequenced in a study of cytomegalovirus exposure and HLA in healthy donors. Primers for the PCR totalled 60 Vbeta and 13 Jbeta. Repertoires were generated with immunoSEQ multiplex PCR, while TCRdb's copy carries only in-frame clones and drops some. The table records about 140,000 clones, around three quarters of them present only once. The specimen was PBMCs. Every receptor here comes from a young man in good health and CMV-seronegative.

This sequence joins TRBV19 and TRBJ2-1, with D possibly TRBD1 on 6 matching bases. The CDR3 covers 14 residues. V shed 8 bases and J shed 4 bases, with 15 bases lying between them. Germline assignment: CDR1 LNHDA and CDR2 SQIVND (reference sequence). For the CDR3, the DNA is TGTGCCAGTCGAGCGGACAGCAGGTACAATGAGCAGTTCTTC. Translation gives CASRADSRYNEQFF.

The chain is built from TRBV20-1 and TRBJ2-7; the match to TRBD2 covers 7 bases. Germline V lookup: CDR1 DFQATT, CDR2 SNEGSKA (reference sequence). This CDR3 contains 11 residues. Losses at the gene ends were 6 bases for V and 3 bases for J; bases not matched to a gene: 2. This CDR3 reads CSAREDYEQYF. The CDR3 nucleotides are TGCAGTGCACGGGAGGACTACGAGCAGTACTTC.

V usage is TRBV5-4 and J usage is TRBJ1-2; TRBD1 matches 10 bases. This CDR3 has 15 residues. V dropped 0 bases and J dropped 8; count of bases not matched to a gene: 7. Germline assignment: CDR1 SGHNT and CDR2 YYREEE (reference sequence). In DNA form, the CDR3 reads TGTGCCAGCAGCTTGGTAGCGACAGGGGGCGAGGGCTACACCTTC. Amino acid sequence: CASSLVATGGEGYTF.

V and J are TRBV4-1 and TRBJ2-5; 7 bases align to TRBD1. The germline V gene encodes CDR1 MGHRA and CDR2 YSYEKL. V dropped 4 bases and J dropped 3; count of bases not matched to a gene: 2. CDR3 length: 13 residues. The CDR3 loop reads CASSRGTEETQYF. CDR3 nucleotide sequence: TGCGCCAGCAGCCGGGGGACAGAAGAGACCCAGTACTTC.

The gene calls are TRBV9 and TRBJ2-1; TRBD2 aligns across 10 bases. Germline values: CDR1 SGDLS, CDR2 YYNGEE. The ends lost 0 bases at V and 9 bases at J; junction bases unmatched: 9. The CDR3 is made up of 16 amino acids. CDR3 protein: CASSVGGSGGDGEQFF. Written as DNA, the CDR3 is TGTGCCAGCAGCGTAGGGGGGAGCGGGGGGGATGGTGAGCAGTTCTTC.

The J gene is TRBJ2-5, the V gene TRBV5-1; D unresolved. Germline CDR1 reads SGHRS; CDR2 reads YFSETQ. This CDR3 is built from 13 residues. V lost 3 bases, J lost 5 bases, and 11 bases lay in between. The CDR3 DNA is TGCGCCAGCAGCTCGTCTGGAGCGGAGACCCAGTACTTC. It codes for CASSSSGAETQYF.

CDR3: CASSPSDGGYGYTF. In DNA, the CDR3 is TGTGCCAGCAGTCCCTCGGACGGGGGTTATGGCTACACCTTC. The chain has TRBV27 and TRBJ1-2; a possible D gene is TRBD1 (5 bases). This CDR3 is built from 14 residues. Germline CDR1 is MNHEY and CDR2 is SMNVEV (reference sequence). V lost 5 bases and J 5 bases, leaving 15 bases between the germline ends.

This chain links TRBV5-1 with TRBJ2-3, with 11 positions matching TRBD1. With 3 bases clipped from V and 3 bases from J, the junction kept 12 bases outside the gene matches. The CDR3 consists of 18 residues. CDR1 and CDR2 (germline): SGHRS, YFSETQ. The CDR3 DNA follows: TGCGCCAGCAGCTCGGACAGGGGGCGAGATAGAACGACAGATACGCAGTATTTT. It specifies CASSSDRGRDRTTDTQYF.

CDR3 loop: CASSDRDRGNTEAFF. The CDR3 DNA is TGCGCCAGCAGCGACCGGGACAGAGGGAACACTGAAGCTTTCTTT. The chain recombines TRBV5-1 with TRBJ1-1; TRBD1 matches 7 bases. The CDR3 sequence is 15 residues long. Germline CDR1 SGHRS, CDR2 YFSETQ. Trimming cost V 4 bases and J 1 base; bases outside gene matches: 7.

V is TRBV18 and J is TRBJ2-7; 8 nucleotides match TRBD1. The CDR3 contains 15 residues. CDR1 is KGHSH, CDR2 LQKENI, per germline. Unmatched junction bases numbered 9, after V lost 3 bases and J lost 5 bases. The CDR3 DNA is TGTGCCAGCTCACCCCATGACAGGGGTGGCAACGAGCAGTACTTC. Translation: CASSPHDRGGNEQYF. Full variable domain (remainder filled in from reference TRBV18 and TRBJ2-7): NAGVMQNPRHLVRRRGQEARLRCSPMKGHSHVYWYRQLPEEGLKFMVYLQKENIIDESGMPKERFSAEFPKEGPSILRIQQVVRGDSAAYFCASSPHDRGGNEQYFGPGTRLTVT.

The gene calls are TRBV2 and TRBJ1-2, with TRBD1 matching over 8 bases. CDR3 size: 14 residues. Trimming took 5 bases from V and 8 from J; bases not matched to a gene: 10. Germline V gives CDR1 SNHLY, CDR2 FYNNEI. The CDR3 here is CASSQQGVGPGYTF. CDR3 sequence (DNA): TGTGCCAGCAGTCAACAGGGGGTTGGACCGGGCTACACCTTC.

This clone was counted between two and nine times. The chain couples TRBV28 to TRBJ1-2; D not certain. Germline-derived CDR1 and CDR2 are MDHEN and SYDVKM. V lost 4 bases to trimming and J lost 8 bases, with 11 bases between them. This CDR3 contains 12 residues. The CDR3 spells CASSSGVQGYTF. The CDR3 region has the DNA TGTGCCAGCAGTTCCGGGGTACAGGGCTACACCTTC.

The J gene is TRBJ2-7, the V gene TRBV13; perhaps TRBD2 as D (5 bases). This CDR3 spans 14 amino acids. V lost 0 bases and J lost 3, with 9 bases in between. Germline values: CDR1 PRHDT, CDR2 FYEKMQ (reference sequence). The CDR3, as DNA: TGTGCCAGCAGCTTAGGTCGGAGGCTCTACGAGCAGTACTTC. Translating it yields CASSLGRRLYEQYF.

The chain links TRBV30 to TRBJ1-5, with 10 bases that match TRBD1. There are 16 residues in the CDR3. Per germline, CDR1 GTSNPN and CDR2 SVGIG (reference sequence). V trimming: 1 base; J trimming: 4 bases; junction bases outside the gene matches: 7. The CDR3 protein is CAWSAGRQGANQPQHF. The CDR3 nucleotides are TGTGCCTGGAGTGCGGGACGACAGGGGGCAAATCAGCCCCAGCATTTT.

The rearrangement joins TRBV28 to TRBJ1-1; 7 positions match TRBD1. V shed 4 bases, J shed 4 bases, and the junction held 12 bases outside the gene matches. The CDR3 has 16 amino acids. The germline V gene encodes CDR1 MDHEN and CDR2 SYDVKM. The CDR3 loop is CASSSLKSGGSTEAFF. The DNA of the CDR3 is TGTGCCAGCAGTTCCCTCAAATCAGGGGGTAGCACTGAAGCTTTCTTT.

The V and J genes are TRBV5-1 and TRBJ1-5, with 9 bases matching TRBD1. This CDR3 contains 15 residues. Trimming cost V 4 bases and J 0 bases; bases outside gene matches: 2. Germline CDR1 SGHRS, CDR2 YFSETQ. The CDR3 is CASSAGQGSNQPQHF. The CDR3 DNA sequence: TGCGCCAGCAGCGCGGGACAGGGTAGCAATCAGCCCCAGCATTTT.

This chain uses TRBV5-8 with TRBJ2-6, with TRBD1 identical over 10 bases. Germline CDR1 reads SGHTS; CDR2 reads YDEGEE. V gave up 2 bases and J gave up 0 bases; unmatched junction bases: 8. This CDR3 has 19 amino acids. CDR3 DNA sequence: TGTGCCAGCAGCTTTATGGGACAGGGGATCTCCTCTGGGGCCAACGTCCTGACTTTC. This encodes CASSFMGQGISSGANVLTF.

The chain employs TRBV5-1 and TRBJ2-1; 8 positions agree with TRBD1. The CDR3 runs 13 residues. V was clipped by 4 bases and J by 5 bases; unmatched bases: 2. Germline CDR1 and CDR2: SGHRS and YFSETQ. Here the CDR3 DNA reads TGCGCCAGCAGCATGACAGGGGACAATGAGCAGTTCTTC. The encoded protein is CASSMTGDNEQFF.

This clone was seen a few times. The V call is TRBV6-6, the J call TRBJ1-1; the match to TRBD1 covers 8 bases. The V segment lost 2 bases and the J segment 6 bases; nucleotides outside the gene matches: 8. Germline CDR1 and CDR2: MNHNY and SVGAGI (reference sequence). The CDR3 is made up of 15 amino acids. The CDR3 reads CASSYGQGAKPEAFF. CDR3 in DNA: TGTGCCAGCAGTTACGGCCAGGGGGCGAAGCCTGAAGCTTTCTTT.

The chain joins TRBV5-1 to TRBJ2-7; D is ambiguous. The CDR3 spans 13 residues. The ends were cut back, 4 bases at V and 0 bases at J, with 8 bases in the middle. CDR1 is SGHRS and CDR2 is YFSETQ in the germline V gene. Here the CDR3 reads CASSEIGSYEQYF. CDR3 nucleotide sequence: TGCGCCAGCAGCGAGATTGGCTCCTACGAGCAGTACTTC.

This clone is a singleton in its sample. The rearrangement joins TRBV10-3 to TRBJ1-4, with 12 bases that match TRBD1. This CDR3 comprises 14 residues. The germline V gene has CDR1 ENHRY and CDR2 SYGVKD. V shed 2 bases and J 8 bases; nucleotides not matched to a gene: 0. CDR3: CAISEGTGGEKLFF. CDR3 bases: TGTGCCATCAGTGAGGGGACAGGGGGCGAAAAACTGTTTTTT.

V gene TRBV29-1 combines with J gene TRBJ2-5, with D perhaps matching TRBD2 (6 bases). From germline, CDR1 is SQVTM and CDR2 ANQGSEA. V lost 5 bases to trimming and J lost 5 bases, with 12 bases between them. The CDR3 sequence is 12 residues long. The DNA for the CDR3 is TGCAGCGTTTCGGGGGTGTCGGAGACCCAGTACTTC. Translation: CSVSGVSETQYF.

The chain recombines TRBV6-5 with TRBJ1-1, with 7 bases lining up with TRBD1. The CDR3 has 11 amino acids. The germline CDR1 and CDR2 sequences are MNHEY and SVGAGI. With V trimmed by 8 bases and J by 9 bases, 6 bases remained unmatched. The CDR3 coding sequence is TGTGCCAGCCAAAAGGGGGCTCAAGCTTTCTTT. Its protein product is CASQKGAQAFF.

This chain links TRBV7-6 with TRBJ2-5, with TRBD2 as a possible D gene (5 bases). The V end lost 3 bases, the J end lost 5 bases, and 19 bases lay between the germline ends. CDR3 size: 16 residues. Germline values: CDR1 SGHVS, CDR2 FNYEAQ. DNA of the CDR3: TGTGCCAGCAGCTTTGGTGGCGGAGGATCGGGGGAGACCCAGTACTTC. Its protein is CASSFGGGGSGETQYF.

The CDR3 reads CASSARQDEQFF. The CDR3, as DNA: TGTGCCAGCAGCGCTAGACAGGACGAACAGTTCTTC. This chain connects TRBV7-3 to TRBJ2-1, with D possibly TRBD1 on 6 matching bases. Germline-derived CDR1 and CDR2 are SGHTA and FQGTGA. Trimming stripped 5 bases from V and 13 bases from J, with 15 bases between. This CDR3 is built from 12 residues.

The chain employs TRBV27 and TRBJ1-1; D is undetermined. The CDR3 runs to 14 residues. Between the trimmed V and J ends, which lost 2 bases and 5 bases, there was a span of 12 bases. Per germline, CDR1 MNHEY and CDR2 SMNVEV (reference sequence). The CDR3 sequence: CASSLRSGWTEAFF. The CDR3 DNA reads as TGTGCCAGCAGTTTAAGAAGTGGCTGGACTGAAGCTTTCTTT.

This rearrangement joins TRBV5-1 to TRBJ2-3, with 10 bases lining up with TRBD2. Germline V gives CDR1 SGHRS, CDR2 YFSETQ. The CDR3 sequence is 16 residues long. The junction had 10 bases not matched to a gene; V was cut back by 4 bases and J by 5 bases. The CDR3 protein is CASSQGSGRSGDTQYF. The DNA of the CDR3 is TGCGCCAGCAGCCAGGGTAGCGGGAGGTCAGGAGATACGCAGTATTTT.

The chain recombines TRBV15 with TRBJ1-2; 8 nucleotides agree with TRBD1. This CDR3 has 17 amino acids. The germline V gene encodes CDR1 LNHNV and CDR2 YYDKDF (reference sequence). Trimming at V came to 5 bases and at J to 3 bases, leaving 14 bases not matched to a gene. CDR3 bases: TGTGCCACCAGCGGTCCTATGGACAGGGAGGGCGACTATGGCTACACCTTC. Its protein is CATSGPMDREGDYGYTF.

V is TRBV29-1 and J is TRBJ2-1; maybe TRBD1 (5 bases). The V gene lost 0 bases and the J gene lost 7 bases, with 13 bases spanning the gap. This CDR3 is built from 14 residues. Per germline, CDR1 SQVTM and CDR2 ANQGSEA. The CDR3 spells CSVEDRGYRNEQFF. CDR3 bases: TGCAGCGTTGAAGATAGGGGATATCGGAATGAGCAGTTCTTC.